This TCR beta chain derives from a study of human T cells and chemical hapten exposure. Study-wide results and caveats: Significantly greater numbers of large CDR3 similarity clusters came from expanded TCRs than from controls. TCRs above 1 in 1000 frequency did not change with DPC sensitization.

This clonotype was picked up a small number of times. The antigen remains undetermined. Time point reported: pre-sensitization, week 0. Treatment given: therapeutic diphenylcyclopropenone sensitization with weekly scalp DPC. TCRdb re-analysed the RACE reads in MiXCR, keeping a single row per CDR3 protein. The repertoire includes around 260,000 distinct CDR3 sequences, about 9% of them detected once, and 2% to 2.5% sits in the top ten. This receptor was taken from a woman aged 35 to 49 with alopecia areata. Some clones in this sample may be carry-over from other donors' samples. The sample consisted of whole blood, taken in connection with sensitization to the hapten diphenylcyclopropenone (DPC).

CDR3 nucleotides: TGCAGTGCTAGAGATGTCCTCGGTAGCACAGATACGCAGTATTTT. Translating gives CSARDVLGSTDTQYF. The chain recombines TRBV20-1 with TRBJ2-3; no reliable D call. Germline CDR1 and CDR2: DFQATT and SNEGSKA (reference sequence). CDR3 size: 15 residues. Trimming removed 0 bases at V and 0 bases at J, with 10 bases between.